This TCR beta chain appears in the sequencing data of a study of prognosis after radiotherapy for stage I lung cancer. Looking at the study overall: Of the enrolled patients, some 15 had newly diagnosed primary stage I lung tumors, while a few had oligometastatic NSCLC following surgical resection of the primary tumor.

This clonotype was counted at least ten times. A volume of roughly 5.8 milliliters of peripheral blood was collected by draw at each of two time points. V lost 3 bases, J lost 4 bases, and 16 bases lay in between. CDR1 and CDR2 from the germline V gene are MNHGY and SVAAGI. The CDR3 runs 16 residues. Two-round multiplex PCR on genomic DNA was the method by which TCR beta CDR3 was amplified. Primers were specific to each TRBV and TRBJ gene in first-round PCR. TCRdb analysed the multiplex PCR reads with MiXCR anew, one entry per CDR3 protein. The sample contains around 63,000 distinct CDR3 sequences, around 27% of which appear only once.

The chain carries TRBV6-9 and TRBJ1-3, with no clear D. The TCR was taken from a donor aged 50 or older with non-small cell lung cancer. The starting material was PBMCs, obtained before or after stereotactic body radiation therapy (not recorded which). CDR3 protein: CASSYPLSGPGNTIYF. CDR3 DNA: TGTGCCAGCAGTTACCCCTTAAGCGGGCCAGGAAACACCATATATTTT.